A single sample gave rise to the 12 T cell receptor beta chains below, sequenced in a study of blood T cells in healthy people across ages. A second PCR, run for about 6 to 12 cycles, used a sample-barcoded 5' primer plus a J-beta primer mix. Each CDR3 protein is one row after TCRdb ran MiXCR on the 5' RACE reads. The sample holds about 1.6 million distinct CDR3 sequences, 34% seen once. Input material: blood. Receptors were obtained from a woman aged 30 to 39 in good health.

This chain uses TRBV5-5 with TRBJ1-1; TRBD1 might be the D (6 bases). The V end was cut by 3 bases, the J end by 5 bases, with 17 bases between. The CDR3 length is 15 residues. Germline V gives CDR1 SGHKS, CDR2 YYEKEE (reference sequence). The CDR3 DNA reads TGTGCCAGCAGCTCGGGGGTACAGAGGGGGACTGAAGCTTTCTTT. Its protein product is CASSSGVQRGTEAFF. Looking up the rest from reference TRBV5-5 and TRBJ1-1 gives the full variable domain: DAGVTQSPTHLIKTRGQQVTLRCSPISGHKSVSWYQQVLGQGPQFIFQYYEKEERGRGNFPDRFSARQFPNYSSELNVNALLLGDSALYLCASSSGVQRGTEAFFGQGTRLTVV.

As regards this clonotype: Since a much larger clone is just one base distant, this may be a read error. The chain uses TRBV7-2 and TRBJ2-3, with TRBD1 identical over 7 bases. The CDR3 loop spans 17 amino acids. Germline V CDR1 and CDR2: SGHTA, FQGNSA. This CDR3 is CASNLSRMGQSTDTQYF. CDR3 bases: TGTGCCAGCAACTTATCGCGTATGGGACAGAGCACAGATACGCAGTATTTT.

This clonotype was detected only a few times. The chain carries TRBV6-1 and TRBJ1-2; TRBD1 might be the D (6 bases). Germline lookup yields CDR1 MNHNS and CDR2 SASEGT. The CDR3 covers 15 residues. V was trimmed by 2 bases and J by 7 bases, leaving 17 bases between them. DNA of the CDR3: TGTGCCAGCAGTGAATGGGCAGGGGATGCGTCTGGCTACACCTTC. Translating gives CASSEWAGDASGYTF.

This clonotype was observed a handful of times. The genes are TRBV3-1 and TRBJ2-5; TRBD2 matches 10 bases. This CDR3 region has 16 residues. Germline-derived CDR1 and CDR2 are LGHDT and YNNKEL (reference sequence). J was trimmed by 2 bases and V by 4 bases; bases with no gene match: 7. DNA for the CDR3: TGTGCCAGCAGCCTGCGCAGCGGGAGGGTTCAAGAGACCCAGTACTTC. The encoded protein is CASSLRSGRVQETQYF.

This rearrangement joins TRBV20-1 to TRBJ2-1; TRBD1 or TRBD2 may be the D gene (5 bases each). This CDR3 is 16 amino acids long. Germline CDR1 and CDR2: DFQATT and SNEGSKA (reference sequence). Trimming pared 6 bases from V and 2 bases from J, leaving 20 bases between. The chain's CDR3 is CSAPPWGKGTYNEQFF. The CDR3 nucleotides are TGCAGTGCCCCCCCTTGGGGGAAGGGTACCTACAATGAGCAGTTCTTC.

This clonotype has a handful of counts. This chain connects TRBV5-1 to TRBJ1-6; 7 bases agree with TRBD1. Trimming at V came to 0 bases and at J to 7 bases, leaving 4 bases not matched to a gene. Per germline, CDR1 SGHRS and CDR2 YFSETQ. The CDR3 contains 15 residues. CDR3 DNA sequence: TGCGCCAGCAGCTTGGATGGCAGGGGGAATTCACCCCTCCACTTT. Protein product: CASSLDGRGNSPLHF. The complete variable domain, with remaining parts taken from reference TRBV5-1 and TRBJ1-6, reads KAGVTQTPRYLIKTRGQQVTLSCSPISGHRSVSWYQQTPGQGLQFLFEYFSETQRNKGNFPGRFSGRQFSNSRSEMNVSTLELGDSALYLCASSLDGRGNSPLHFGNGTRLTVT.

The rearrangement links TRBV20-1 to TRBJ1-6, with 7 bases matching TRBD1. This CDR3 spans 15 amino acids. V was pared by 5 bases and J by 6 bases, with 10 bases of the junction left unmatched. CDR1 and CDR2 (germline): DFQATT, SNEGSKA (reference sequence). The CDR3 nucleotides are TGCAGTGCTGTTCCCGGGACAGCCAGTAATTCACCCCTCCACTTT. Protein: CSAVPGTASNSPLHF.

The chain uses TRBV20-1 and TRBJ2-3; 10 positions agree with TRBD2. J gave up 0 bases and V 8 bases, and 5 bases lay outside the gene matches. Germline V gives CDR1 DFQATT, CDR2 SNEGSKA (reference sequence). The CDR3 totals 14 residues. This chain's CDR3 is CSTTTSGSTDTQYF. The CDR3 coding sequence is TGCAGTACTACGACTAGCGGGAGCACAGATACGCAGTATTTT.

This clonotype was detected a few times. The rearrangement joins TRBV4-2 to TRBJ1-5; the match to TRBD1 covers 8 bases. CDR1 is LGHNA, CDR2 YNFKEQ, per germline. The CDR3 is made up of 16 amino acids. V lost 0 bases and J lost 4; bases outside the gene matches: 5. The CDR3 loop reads CASSQDPTGGNQPQHF. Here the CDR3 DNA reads TGTGCCAGCAGCCAAGATCCCACAGGGGGGAATCAGCCCCAGCATTTT.

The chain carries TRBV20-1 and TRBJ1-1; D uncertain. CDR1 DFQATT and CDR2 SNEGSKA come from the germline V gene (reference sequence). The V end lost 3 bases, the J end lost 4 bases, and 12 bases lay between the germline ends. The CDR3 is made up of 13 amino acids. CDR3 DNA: TGCAGTGCTAGTATGTGGGTCAGCACTGAAGCTTTCTTT. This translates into CSASMWVSTEAFF.

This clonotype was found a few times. CDR3 sequence reads: CASSVEAGTGGPNEKLFF. DNA of the CDR3: TGTGCCAGCAGCGTAGAAGCCGGGACAGGGGGCCCGAATGAAAAACTGTTTTTT. The V call is TRBV9, the J call TRBJ1-4; 12 bases line up with TRBD1. The V gene end was trimmed by 0 bases and the J gene end by 5 bases; junction bases not matched to a gene: 8. CDR3 length: 18 amino acids. The germline V gene encodes CDR1 SGDLS and CDR2 YYNGEE.

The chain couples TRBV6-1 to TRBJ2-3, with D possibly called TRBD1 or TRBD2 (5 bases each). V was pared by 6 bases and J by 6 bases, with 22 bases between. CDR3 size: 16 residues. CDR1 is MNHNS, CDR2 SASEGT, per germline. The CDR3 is CASSLSARARGDTQYF. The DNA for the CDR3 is TGTGCCAGCAGCTTATCAGCCAGGGCCCGAGGGGATACGCAGTATTTT.